This passage covers 28 T cell receptor beta chains from one sample sequenced in a study of T-cell reconstitution after alpha-beta-depleted transplantation in children. Unique molecular identifiers were incorporated during preparation of the TCRbeta library. TCRdb passed the PCR reads through MiXCR, listing each CDR3 protein once. The top ten hold about 3.1% of the sample, which has about 540,000 distinct CDR3 sequences, approximately 16% seen once. The sample here was PBMCs from the stem cell graft donor, taken from the stem cell graft. The receptors were sampled from a human donor who donated a stem cell graft to a child with acute lymphoblastic leukemia.

This clonotype was detected only a few times. The chain joins TRBV6-5 to TRBJ2-3; tentative D call: TRBD2 (5 bases). The germline V and J ends were trimmed by 5 bases and 9 bases, with 12 bases remaining between them. The CDR3 is 12 residues long. Germline CDR1 is MNHEY and CDR2 is SVGAGI. CDR3 amino acids: CASSGEGETQYF. CDR3 coding DNA: TGTGCCAGCAGTGGAGAGGGTGAGACGCAGTATTTT.

This clonotype has just a few counts. The genes are TRBV7-9 and TRBJ2-1; TRBD2 agrees at 7 bases. Germline V gene lookup returns CDR1 SEHNR and CDR2 FQNEAQ (reference sequence). V was pared by 6 bases and J by 7 bases, with 3 bases of the junction left unmatched. CDR3 length: 12 amino acids. The CDR3 here is CASRSGGNEQFF. Written as DNA, the CDR3 is TGTGCCAGCAGGTCGGGGGGAAATGAGCAGTTCTTC.

This clonotype appeared a few times. The chain employs TRBV7-9 and TRBJ2-1; TRBD1 matches 7 bases. The germline V gene has CDR1 SEHNR and CDR2 FQNEAQ (reference sequence). V dropped 4 bases and J dropped 10; count of bases not matched to a gene: 4. This CDR3 comprises 12 residues. This chain's CDR3 is CASSYLGGEQFF. The CDR3 DNA reads as TGTGCCAGCAGCTACCTAGGGGGCGAGCAGTTCTTC.

This clonotype was observed a few times. The junction differs from germline at one of its ends, possibly a read error. The genes are TRBV15 and TRBJ1-5; D is unclear. The CDR3 spans 17 residues. The germline V gene encodes CDR1 LNHNV and CDR2 YYDKDF (reference sequence). The CDR3 nucleotides read TGTGCCACCAGGAGAGAGGTCGGACTTGCGAGCAATCAGCCCCAGCATTTT. Its protein product is CATRREVGLASNQPQHF.

The chain links TRBV12-3 or TRBV12-4 to TRBJ2-2; the match to TRBD2 covers 13 bases. The ends lost 8 bases at V and 7 bases at J; junction bases unmatched: 4. There are 14 residues in the CDR3. The CDR3 bases are TGTGCCAGCCGGACTAGCGGGAGCGTCGGGGAGCTGTTTTTT. This translates into CASRTSGSVGELFF.

This clonotype was seen a few times. The chain carries TRBV20-1 and TRBJ2-6, with 8 bases aligning to TRBD2. Trimming at V came to 1 base and at J to 3 bases, leaving 11 bases not matched to a gene. Germline V gene data show CDR1 as DFQATT and CDR2 as SNEGSKA (reference sequence). CDR3 size: 18 residues. In DNA form, the CDR3 reads TGCAGTGCTAGAGGCATCCCGGGAGGGAAAGGTGGGGCCAACGTCCTGACTTTC. It encodes CSARGIPGGKGGANVLTF.

The CDR3 DNA reads TGTGCCAGCAGCTCTACTACGACACCGGTACCCTATGGCTACACCTTC. It codes for CASSSTTTPVPYGYTF. V is TRBV12-3 or TRBV12-4 and J is TRBJ1-2; D unclear. CDR3 length: 16 amino acids. Trimming pared 6 bases from V and 4 bases from J, leaving 21 bases between.

This sequence joins TRBV2 and TRBJ2-1; D is possibly TRBD2 (6 bases). CDR1 is SNHLY, CDR2 FYNNEI, per germline. This CDR3 is 14 amino acids long. V gave up 7 bases and J gave up 5 bases, with 15 bases separating them. CDR3 bases: TGTGCCAGCAAGTATACGGGAGCCAACAATGAGCAGTTCTTC. Residues: CASKYTGANNEQFF.

The chain is built from TRBV12-3 or TRBV12-4 and TRBJ2-7; D ambiguous. The CDR3 has 12 amino acids. V dropped 6 bases and J dropped 2 bases, with 8 bases sitting between them. In DNA form, the CDR3 reads TGTGCCAGCAGCACGTCGGCCTACGAGCAGTACTTC. Amino acids: CASSTSAYEQYF.

This rearrangement joins TRBV12-3 or TRBV12-4 to TRBJ2-2; D may be TRBD2 (6 bases). The CDR3 is 14 residues long. Trimming pared 3 bases from V and 6 bases from J, leaving 11 bases between. The CDR3 is CASSLTGAPGELFF. CDR3 coding DNA: TGTGCCAGCAGTTTGACGGGAGCCCCCGGGGAGCTGTTTTTT.

This clonotype was picked up many times. The chain links TRBV27 to TRBJ1-5; D is unclear. V dropped 0 bases and J dropped 2 bases, with 5 bases sitting between them. Per germline, CDR1 MNHEY and CDR2 SMNVEV (reference sequence). This CDR3 comprises 14 residues. This CDR3 is CASSLSTGNQPQHF. The CDR3 DNA reads TGTGCCAGCAGTTTATCAACGGGCAATCAGCCCCAGCATTTT.

The chain employs TRBV3-1 and TRBJ1-1; 9 bases fit TRBD1. V was clipped by 4 bases and J by 4 bases; unmatched bases: 7. This CDR3 is 15 amino acids long. CDR1 LGHDT and CDR2 YNNKEL come from the germline V gene (reference sequence). In nucleotides, the CDR3 is TGTGCCAGCAGCCTCAAGGGACAGGGTCTCACTGAAGCTTTCTTT. It is translated as CASSLKGQGLTEAFF.

The J gene is TRBJ1-1, the V gene TRBV24-1, with TRBD1 matching over 9 bases. V shed 4 bases, J shed 7 bases, and the junction held 15 bases outside the gene matches. CDR1 is KGHDR, CDR2 SFDVKD, per germline. This CDR3 is built from 17 residues. CDR3 DNA: TGTGCCACCAGTGACTACGGGACAGGGCGTACCAAATTTGAAGCTTTCTTT. It specifies CATSDYGTGRTKFEAFF.

The table lists this clonotype with many counts. V and J are TRBV7-9 and TRBJ2-3, with 8 bases identical to TRBD2. In germline, CDR1 is SEHNR, CDR2 FQNEAQ (reference sequence). The junction had 9 bases not matched to a gene; V was cut back by 5 bases and J by 2 bases. The CDR3 covers 16 residues. CDR3 residues: CASSPAGGAPTDTQYF. The CDR3 bases are TGTGCCAGCAGCCCTGCGGGGGGCGCCCCCACAGATACGCAGTATTTT.

The V call is TRBV5-1, the J call TRBJ2-1; D gene uncertain. The germline gives CDR1 SGHRS, CDR2 YFSETQ. The CDR3 loop spans 11 amino acids. Trimming stripped 1 base from V and 8 bases from J, with 4 bases between. CDR3 protein: CASSLHDEQFF. For the CDR3, the DNA is TGCGCCAGCAGCTTGCATGATGAGCAGTTCTTC.

This clonotype was seen a few times. The V gene is TRBV20-1, the J gene TRBJ2-3; 8 bases agree with TRBD2. The CDR3 length is 18 residues. V dropped 0 bases and J dropped 4; count of bases not matched to a gene: 15. Germline V lookup: CDR1 DFQATT, CDR2 SNEGSKA (reference sequence). CDR3 in amino acids: CSARDLQFGAGVADTQYF. The CDR3 nucleotides are TGCAGTGCTAGAGATCTCCAGTTTGGAGCGGGAGTAGCAGATACGCAGTATTTT.

This chain uses TRBV4-1 with TRBJ2-1, with D hard to call. V was shortened by 1 base and J by 5 bases, with 18 bases between the two germline ends. Germline loops: CDR1 MGHRA, CDR2 YSYEKL. The CDR3 sequence is 17 residues long. The DNA of the CDR3 is TGCGCCAGCAGCCAAGGTGGAGCGAGGCGGTTAGACAATGAGCAGTTCTTC. Its translation: CASSQGGARRLDNEQFF.

This chain connects TRBV6-5 to TRBJ2-7, with D possibly TRBD2 on 6 matching bases. V dropped 2 bases and J dropped 6 bases, with 20 bases sitting between them. Germline values: CDR1 MNHEY, CDR2 SVGAGI. There are 16 residues in the CDR3. In DNA, the CDR3 is TGTGCCAGCAGTTACGGGGTCCCCCTACTAGCCTCCGAGCAGTACTTC. This encodes CASSYGVPLLASEQYF.

This clonotype was counted between two and nine times. This chain links TRBV29-1 with TRBJ2-1; D unclear. CDR1 and CDR2 from the germline V gene are SQVTM and ANQGSEA. There are 12 residues in the CDR3. The V and J ends lost 4 bases and 6 bases respectively, with 10 bases between them. CDR3 sequence (DNA): TGCAGCGTTGTCAGTGTCAGCAATGAGCAGTTCTTC. This codes for CSVVSVSNEQFF.

This CDR3 is CASSLILAGNGEQYF. The CDR3 DNA reads as TGTGCCAGCAGCTTAATTTTAGCGGGGAACGGCGAGCAGTACTTC. The rearrangement uses TRBV11-2 and TRBJ2-7, with 8 nucleotides matching TRBD2. Germline V gene lookup returns CDR1 SGHAT and CDR2 FQNNGV. This CDR3 is 15 amino acids long. V shed 2 bases and J 6 bases; nucleotides not matched to a gene: 9.

The J gene is TRBJ1-1, the V gene TRBV18; D remains ambiguous. CDR1 is KGHSH and CDR2 is LQKENI in the germline V gene. The CDR3 length is 11 residues. V was clipped by 7 bases and J by 1 base, with 4 bases between them. The CDR3 protein is CASLSNTEAFF. The CDR3 DNA reads as TGTGCCAGCTTATCGAACACTGAAGCTTTCTTT.

This clonotype was detected a few times. The CDR3 region is CASSPGWDRGGELFF. Written as DNA, the CDR3 is TGTGCCAGCAGCCCAGGTTGGGACAGGGGCGGGGAGCTGTTTTTT. The V call is TRBV9, the J call TRBJ2-2; the match to TRBD1 covers 10 bases. CDR1 is SGDLS, CDR2 YYNGEE, per germline. V shed 4 bases, J shed 7 bases, and the junction held 7 bases outside the gene matches. CDR3 length: 15 residues.

This clonotype was recorded many times. The gene calls are TRBV29-1 and TRBJ2-7; D unresolved. V dropped 4 bases and J dropped 9 bases, with 16 bases sitting between them. The CDR3 spans 12 residues. Per the germline V gene, CDR1 is SQVTM and CDR2 is ANQGSEA. CDR3 coding DNA: TGCAGCGTTGCCCCGGAACCTACGACGCAGTACTTC. Translated, it gives CSVAPEPTTQYF.

The genes are TRBV5-1 and TRBJ2-3, with 7 bases fitting TRBD1. This CDR3 contains 15 residues. The germline V gene has CDR1 SGHRS and CDR2 YFSETQ. The V gene end was trimmed by 6 bases and the J gene end by 6 bases; junction bases not matched to a gene: 13. This CDR3 reads CASTLTGSRLDTQYF. CDR3 DNA sequence: TGCGCCAGCACCCTGACAGGGTCTCGTCTCGATACGCAGTATTTT. Using reference TRBV5-1 and TRBJ2-3 for the parts outside the CDR3, the full variable domain is KAGVTQTPRYLIKTRGQQVTLSCSPISGHRSVSWYQQTPGQGLQFLFEYFSETQRNKGNFPGRFSGRQFSNSRSEMNVSTLELGDSALYLCASTLTGSRLDTQYFGPGTRLTVL.

Only a few counts were recorded for this clonotype. The rearrangement joins TRBV20-1 to TRBJ2-1, with 9 bases matching TRBD2. Trimming at V came to 2 bases and at J to 6 bases, leaving 8 bases not matched to a gene. Germline CDR1 is DFQATT and CDR2 is SNEGSKA (reference sequence). The CDR3 length is 15 residues. CDR3 region: CSARIRASGANEQFF. The DNA of the CDR3 is TGCAGTGCTAGAATAAGGGCTAGCGGGGCCAATGAGCAGTTCTTC.

J is TRBJ2-2 and V is TRBV10-3; D is uncertain. CDR1 is ENHRY and CDR2 is SYGVKD in the germline V gene. V was cut by 6 bases and J by 6 bases, with 8 bases left in between. CDR3 length: 12 amino acids. The CDR3 nucleotides read TGTGCCATCAGGGAAACCCCCGGGGAGCTGTTTTTT. It is translated as CAIRETPGELFF.

The J gene is TRBJ2-2, the V gene TRBV29-1; unclear D gene. The CDR3 has 12 amino acids. The V gene lost 1 base and the J gene lost 4 bases, with 4 bases spanning the gap. Germline assignment: CDR1 SQVTM and CDR2 ANQGSEA. CDR3 DNA: TGCAGCGTTGAAGGGAGCACCGGGGAGCTGTTTTTT. Its protein product is CSVEGSTGELFF.

CDR3 in DNA: TGTGCCAGCAGTTTGGGAAACGTTCTGACCGGGGAGCTGTTTTTT. Translated: CASSLGNVLTGELFF. The J gene is TRBJ2-2, the V gene TRBV7-9; D is unresolved. V lost 6 bases, J lost 5 bases, and 16 bases lay in between. The CDR3 is 15 amino acids. Per the germline V gene, CDR1 is SEHNR and CDR2 is FQNEAQ (reference sequence).